Listed here are 7 T cell receptor beta chains from one sample, sequenced in a study of response to subunit inactivated influenza vaccine. In TCRdb, the RT-PCR reads were re-called with MiXCR into one record per CDR3 protein. The top ten clones hold roughly 11% of a sample with around 200,000 distinct CDR3 sequences, approximately 9.2% of them seen once. This material consisted of non-naive T cells sorted from PBMCs, taken on the day of vaccination. The receptors were gathered from a man in his fifties or sixties who received an inactivated influenza vaccine.

The rearrangement links TRBV2 to TRBJ1-5, with D possibly being TRBD1 (5 bases). This CDR3 has 14 amino acids. Germline V gene sequence: CDR1 SNHLY, CDR2 FYNNEI. Trimming stripped 1 base from V and 3 bases from J, with 7 bases between. This chain's CDR3 is CASSEVGANQPQHF. The CDR3 DNA reads as TGTGCCAGCAGTGAAGTAGGGGCCAATCAGCCCCAGCATTTT.

The chain has TRBV5-6 and TRBJ2-5; D remains unclear. Germline CDR1 reads SGHDT; CDR2 reads YYEEEE. Trimming took 1 base from V and 5 from J, leaving 18 bases between them. There are 16 residues in the CDR3. DNA of the CDR3: TGTGCCAGCAGCTTGAGCCTAAGTATAGAAGAGGAGACCCAGTACTTC. Residues: CASSLSLSIEEETQYF.

V gene TRBV14 combines with J gene TRBJ1-2; D not certain. The CDR3 length is 14 residues. V gave up 0 bases and J gave up 8 bases, with 13 bases separating them. Germline values: CDR1 SGHDN, CDR2 FVKESK. CDR3 protein: CASSQEVRGRGYTF. The CDR3, as DNA: TGTGCCAGCAGCCAAGAGGTACGAGGTCGGGGCTACACCTTC.

This chain joins TRBV4-3 and TRBJ2-6; D not certain. Between the trimmed V and J ends, which lost 0 bases and 0 bases, there was a span of 9 bases. The CDR3 is made up of 17 amino acids. Germline CDR1 LGHNA, CDR2 YSLEER. The CDR3 DNA follows: TGCGCCAGCAGCCAAGAACTTGCCCTCTCTGGGGCCAACGTCCTGACTTTC. This codes for CASSQELALSGANVLTF.

This clonotype was seen repeatedly, ten times or more. The V call is TRBV6-2 or TRBV6-3, the J call TRBJ2-2; 7 bases are shared with TRBD1. This CDR3 is 16 amino acids long. Germline assignment: CDR1 MNHEY and CDR2 SVGEGT. V trimming: 0 bases; J trimming: 1 base; junction bases outside the gene matches: 2. The CDR3 bases are TGTGCCAGCAGTTACTCCCGGACAGGGAACACCGGGGAGCTGTTTTTT. Its protein product is CASSYSRTGNTGELFF.

This clonotype has just a few counts. The chain is built from TRBV2 and TRBJ2-1; 7 positions match TRBD1. V was pared by 3 bases and J by 2 bases, with 4 bases of the junction left unmatched. Germline loops: CDR1 SNHLY, CDR2 FYNNEI. CDR3 length: 15 amino acids. CDR3 sequence (DNA): TGTGCCAGCAGTGACCCCAGGGGGACCTACAATGAGCAGTTCTTC. This sequence encodes CASSDPRGTYNEQFF.

This sequence joins TRBV6-6 and TRBJ2-5, with D hard to call. The CDR3 runs 11 residues. In germline, CDR1 is MNHNY, CDR2 SVGAGI (reference sequence). Trimming took 2 bases from V and 3 from J, leaving 1 base between them. The CDR3: CASSYKETQYF. CDR3 in DNA: TGTGCCAGCAGTTACAAAGAGACCCAGTACTTC.